This paragraph covers one T cell receptor (beta chain) sequence. Its antigen remains unknown. V lost 5 bases, J lost 4 bases, and 15 bases lay in between. The CDR3 is 15 amino acids. Germline CDR1 and CDR2: SGHTA and FQGTGA. The sample is drawn from a study of T cell responses to AZD1222 COVID-19 vaccine. Study results and limitations: In the spike-specific TCR repertoire, nearly half reportedly target unmutated variant regions. It was only after the peak T cell response that any repertoires were sampled.

The repertoire was sequenced with immunoSEQ multiplex PCR; TCRdb's copy has only in-frame clones and lacks some. The sample lists around 190,000 clones; about nine tenths were seen once. This TCR was recovered from an adult who received the AZD1222 COVID-19 vaccine. This rearrangement joins TRBV7-3 to TRBJ2-1, with D perhaps given as TRBD1 or TRBD2 (6 bases each). Sequencing was performed on peripheral blood, taken 28 days after the second AZD1222 dose. The CDR3 bases are TGTGCCAGCAGCCCCGGGGGCGGCCGTTACAATGAGCAGTTCTTC. The encoded protein is CASSPGGGRYNEQFF.